Listed below are T cell receptor beta chains from one sample, sequenced in a study of T cell repertoires in cytomegalovirus infection. For these TCRs, the target antigens are not known. Each CDR3 protein is one row after TCRdb ran MiXCR on the reads. The profile shows about 310,000 distinct CDR3 sequences, roughly 25% of them singletons. The sequencing here drew on cultured PBMCs, taken from culture after CMV antigen stimulation. The receptors were gathered from a human donor in good health (CMV status not recorded). Some clones in this sample may be carry-over from other donors' samples. Each CDR3 is given with its conserved first and last residue. Each record gives: J gene, clone size, D gene, V gene, CDR3 DNA, CDR3 protein. D genes are given only for firm matches. Where a row states a size, it is once, few, many or the class of an expanded clone; other rows omit it.

J gene: TRBJ2-1; clone size: many; D gene: TRBD2; V gene: TRBV12-3/TRBV12-4; CDR3 DNA: TGTGCCAGCAGTTTGGGGCCCGGACTAGCGGGAAATACTCATGAGCAGTTCTTC; CDR3 protein: CASSLGPGLAGNTHEQFF
J gene: TRBJ2-5; clone size: many; D gene: -; V gene: TRBV2; CDR3 DNA: TGTGCCAGCAGCGACAGAGTCCAAGAGACCCAGTACTTC; CDR3 protein: CASSDRVQETQYF
J gene: TRBJ2-3; clone size: -; D gene: -; V gene: TRBV7-9; CDR3 DNA: TGTGCCAGCACCCCGGGAGTATACACAGATACGCAGTATTTT; CDR3 protein: CASTPGVYTDTQYF
J gene: TRBJ1-2; clone size: -; D gene: -; V gene: TRBV28; CDR3 DNA: TGTGCCAGCCTTGGGACGGGCTATGGCTACACCTTC; CDR3 protein: CASLGTGYGYTF
J gene: TRBJ1-2; clone size: few; D gene: -; V gene: TRBV4-2; CDR3 DNA: TGTGCCAGCAGCCAGCAGGACGCCTCCTATGGCTACACCTTC; CDR3 protein: CASSQQDASYGYTF
J gene: TRBJ2-3; clone size: few; D gene: -; V gene: TRBV7-9; CDR3 DNA: TGTGCCAGCAGCTTAGACAATTTTTTAAGCACAGATACGCAGTATTTT; CDR3 protein: CASSLDNFLSTDTQYF
J gene: TRBJ2-3; clone size: -; D gene: -; V gene: TRBV5-6; CDR3 DNA: TGTGCCAGCAGCAGACCGAGCGGGAGCACAGATACGCAGTATTTT; CDR3 protein: CASSRPSGSTDTQYF
J gene: TRBJ2-1; clone size: few; D gene: TRBD2; V gene: TRBV19; CDR3 DNA: TGTGCCAGTACACGGGAGGGCCCTTACAATGAGCAGTTCTTC; CDR3 protein: CASTREGPYNEQFF
J gene: TRBJ2-1; clone size: -; D gene: -; V gene: TRBV5-1; CDR3 DNA: TGCGCCAGCCGAGGGACCAATGAGCAGTTCTTC; CDR3 protein: CASRGTNEQFF
J gene: TRBJ1-5; clone size: many; D gene: TRBD1; V gene: TRBV7-2; CDR3 DNA: TGTGCCAGCAGCCAAGCTGACAGGGTCAATCAGCCCCAGCATTTT; CDR3 protein: CASSQADRVNQPQHF
J gene: TRBJ2-1; clone size: few; D gene: TRBD1; V gene: TRBV19; CDR3 DNA: TGTGCCAGTAGTATCCCTACCGGGACAGGAGGGTACAATGAGCAGTTCTTC; CDR3 protein: CASSIPTGTGGYNEQFF
J gene: TRBJ2-1; clone size: few; D gene: TRBD2; V gene: TRBV11-3; CDR3 DNA: TGTGCCAGCAGCCACGGGACTAGCGGTAGTGGTGAGCAGTTCTTC; CDR3 protein: CASSHGTSGSGEQFF
J gene: TRBJ2-5; clone size: few; D gene: TRBD2; V gene: TRBV4-1; CDR3 DNA: TGCGCCAGCAGCCAGGCTAGCGGGAGGGCCAAGGAGACCCAGTACTTC; CDR3 protein: CASSQASGRAKETQYF
J gene: TRBJ2-3; clone size: -; D gene: -; V gene: TRBV7-2; CDR3 DNA: TGTGCCAGCAGCTTAGGGTTACTTACAGATACGCAGTATTTT; CDR3 protein: CASSLGLLTDTQYF
J gene: TRBJ2-1; clone size: -; D gene: TRBD2; V gene: TRBV28; CDR3 DNA: TGTGCCAGCAGTTTGTCAAGCGGGAGGGCAAATGAGCAGTTCTTC; CDR3 protein: CASSLSSGRANEQFF
J gene: TRBJ2-1; clone size: many; D gene: TRBD2; V gene: TRBV7-2; CDR3 DNA: TGTGCCAGCAGCGAGGCTAGCGGTCACTCGGATGAGCAGTTCTTC; CDR3 protein: CASSEASGHSDEQFF
J gene: TRBJ2-2; clone size: -; D gene: -; V gene: TRBV29-1; CDR3 DNA: TGCAGCGCTTCGGGACTTACGAACACCGGGGAGCTGTTTTTT; CDR3 protein: CSASGLTNTGELFF
J gene: TRBJ2-1; clone size: few; D gene: -; V gene: TRBV7-2; CDR3 DNA: TGTGCCAGCAGCTTGGCCGTATTATCCTACAATGAGCAGTTCTTC; CDR3 protein: CASSLAVLSYNEQFF
J gene: TRBJ2-2; clone size: once; D gene: -; V gene: TRBV2; CDR3 DNA: TGTGCCAGCGCTACGCGAGGAGGGGGAGGGGGGGAGCTGTTTTTT; CDR3 protein: CASATRGGGGGELFF
J gene: TRBJ2-3; clone size: -; D gene: -; V gene: TRBV29-1; CDR3 DNA: TGCAGCGTTGTCGGGGGCACAGATACGCAGTATTTT; CDR3 protein: CSVVGGTDTQYF
J gene: TRBJ2-2; clone size: once; D gene: -; V gene: TRBV29-1; CDR3 DNA: TGCAGCGTTGTTCAAACGAACACCGGGGAGCTGTTTTTT; CDR3 protein: CSVVQTNTGELFF
J gene: TRBJ2-2; clone size: -; D gene: TRBD2; V gene: TRBV6-6; CDR3 DNA: TGTGCCAGCAGTTACCTAGCGGTCACCGGGGAGCTGTTTTTT; CDR3 protein: CASSYLAVTGELFF
J gene: TRBJ2-7; clone size: -; D gene: -; V gene: TRBV7-7; CDR3 DNA: TGTGCCAGCAGCTTAAGGGCGGGACAAGCCTACGAGCAGTACTTC; CDR3 protein: CASSLRAGQAYEQYF
J gene: TRBJ2-1; clone size: few; D gene: TRBD2; V gene: TRBV4-1; CDR3 DNA: TGCGCCAGCAGCCTCACGGGGGCTAGCGGGAGTGGAGGCAATGAGCAGTTCTTC; CDR3 protein: CASSLTGASGSGGNEQFF
J gene: TRBJ1-2; clone size: many; D gene: -; V gene: TRBV7-2; CDR3 DNA: TGTGCCAGCAGCTTAGGTCTTGGGGGAGATAGTGGCTACACCTTC; CDR3 protein: CASSLGLGGDSGYTF
J gene: TRBJ2-5; clone size: -; D gene: -; V gene: TRBV7-3; CDR3 DNA: TGTGCCAGCAGCCGAGGAGGGTCAGAGACCCAGTACTTC; CDR3 protein: CASSRGGSETQYF
J gene: TRBJ2-1; clone size: many; D gene: TRBD2; V gene: TRBV7-6; CDR3 DNA: TGTGCCAGCAGCTTAGGGACTAGCGGGAGCCCCCCTTACAATGAGCAGTTCTTC; CDR3 protein: CASSLGTSGSPPYNEQFF
J gene: TRBJ2-7; clone size: once; D gene: TRBD2; V gene: TRBV7-2; CDR3 DNA: TGTGCCAGCAGCTTCCCGGGGGGGGGATTGGGGAATTCATACGAGCAGTACTTC; CDR3 protein: CASSFPGGGLGNSYEQYF
J gene: TRBJ2-4; clone size: many; D gene: TRBD2; V gene: TRBV7-8; CDR3 DNA: TGTGCCAGCCGCCCCGGGACTAGCGGGACCCTAGCCAAAAACATTCAGTACTTC; CDR3 protein: CASRPGTSGTLAKNIQYF
J gene: TRBJ2-1; clone size: many; D gene: TRBD1; V gene: TRBV6-1; CDR3 DNA: TGTGCCAGCAGGTCCCGGGACAGGTATATAGACAATGAGCAGTTCTTC; CDR3 protein: CASRSRDRYIDNEQFF
J gene: TRBJ1-1; clone size: -; D gene: -; V gene: TRBV19; CDR3 DNA: TGTGCCACTCCTTTCATGAACACTGAAGCTTTCTTT; CDR3 protein: CATPFMNTEAFF
J gene: TRBJ2-1; clone size: -; D gene: TRBD1; V gene: TRBV5-4; CDR3 DNA: TGTGCCAGCAGCCTGGACAGGCATAATGAGCAGTTCTTC; CDR3 protein: CASSLDRHNEQFF
J gene: TRBJ1-2; clone size: -; D gene: -; V gene: TRBV12-3/TRBV12-4; CDR3 DNA: TGTGCCAGCAGTTTTATGGGGGGCTATGGCTACACCTTC; CDR3 protein: CASSFMGGYGYTF
J gene: TRBJ2-1; clone size: few; D gene: -; V gene: TRBV6-2/TRBV6-3; CDR3 DNA: TGTGCCAGTGGGGACGGTGACTACAATGAGCAGTTCTTC; CDR3 protein: CASGDGDYNEQFF
J gene: TRBJ2-1; clone size: -; D gene: TRBD2; V gene: TRBV3-1; CDR3 DNA: TGTGCCAGCAGCCAAGAAAGGACTAGCGGGAGGGGCAATGAGCAGTTCTTC; CDR3 protein: CASSQERTSGRGNEQFF
J gene: TRBJ1-3; clone size: many; D gene: -; V gene: TRBV28; CDR3 DNA: TGTGCCAGCAGTCCCTCAGGCGTACTCGACAGTCGCTCTGGAAACACCATATATTTT; CDR3 protein: CASSPSGVLDSRSGNTIYF
J gene: TRBJ2-1; clone size: -; D gene: TRBD2; V gene: TRBV7-9; CDR3 DNA: TGTGCCAGCATAGGCGGGAGCTCGCCCTACAATGAGCAGTTCTTC; CDR3 protein: CASIGGSSPYNEQFF
J gene: TRBJ2-2; clone size: -; D gene: TRBD1; V gene: TRBV5-1; CDR3 DNA: TGCGCCAGCAGCTTGGGACAGGGGCGCCCCGGGGAGCTGTTTTTT; CDR3 protein: CASSLGQGRPGELFF
J gene: TRBJ1-2; clone size: many; D gene: TRBD1; V gene: TRBV20-1; CDR3 DNA: TGCAGTGCCGTTTGGGACAGGGTGGATGGCTACACCTTC; CDR3 protein: CSAVWDRVDGYTF
J gene: TRBJ2-1; clone size: -; D gene: TRBD2; V gene: TRBV11-2; CDR3 DNA: TGTGCCAGCAGCCCAGCGGCGGGGACTAGCATCAGTGAGCAGTTCTTC; CDR3 protein: CASSPAAGTSISEQFF
J gene: TRBJ2-1; clone size: -; D gene: TRBD2; V gene: TRBV10-3; CDR3 DNA: TGTGCCATCAGCCCCGGGACTAGCGGGAGGATTGAGCAGTTCTTC; CDR3 protein: CAISPGTSGRIEQFF
J gene: TRBJ1-2; clone size: -; D gene: TRBD1; V gene: TRBV24-1; CDR3 DNA: TGTGCCACCAGTGACCACAGGACAGGGGACTATGGCTACACCTTC; CDR3 protein: CATSDHRTGDYGYTF
J gene: TRBJ1-3; clone size: few; D gene: -; V gene: TRBV11-2; CDR3 DNA: TGTGCCAGCAGCGACCCGGCTAGTAGCTCTGGAAACACCATATATTTT; CDR3 protein: CASSDPASSSGNTIYF
J gene: TRBJ2-5; clone size: few; D gene: -; V gene: TRBV5-1; CDR3 DNA: TGCGCCAGCAGCCCTACAGAGCAAGAGACCCAGTACTTC; CDR3 protein: CASSPTEQETQYF
J gene: TRBJ1-5; clone size: many; D gene: -; V gene: TRBV28; CDR3 DNA: TGTGCCAGCAGCCCGCTTATAGAGTATACAGGCAATCAGCCCCAGCATTTT; CDR3 protein: CASSPLIEYTGNQPQHF
J gene: TRBJ1-2; clone size: few; D gene: -; V gene: TRBV19; CDR3 DNA: TGTGCCAGTAGTGACTATAAAGCGTATGGCTACACCTTC; CDR3 protein: CASSDYKAYGYTF
J gene: TRBJ1-6; clone size: few; D gene: -; V gene: TRBV7-2; CDR3 DNA: TGTGCCAGCAGCTCCACAAGGGGCTTCGGTAATTCACCCCTCCACTTT; CDR3 protein: CASSSTRGFGNSPLHF
J gene: TRBJ2-5; clone size: many; D gene: -; V gene: TRBV7-7; CDR3 DNA: TGTGCTAGCAGCCGTAAACCGGGGCAAGAGACCCAGTACTTC; CDR3 protein: CASSRKPGQETQYF
J gene: TRBJ1-1; clone size: -; D gene: -; V gene: TRBV6-2/TRBV6-3; CDR3 DNA: TGTGCCAGCAGTTTTTGGCAAAGCACTGAAGCTTTCTTT; CDR3 protein: CASSFWQSTEAFF
J gene: TRBJ2-1; clone size: many; D gene: -; V gene: TRBV7-8; CDR3 DNA: TGTGCCAGCAGCCGACCTCAAAACAATGAGCAGTTCTTC; CDR3 protein: CASSRPQNNEQFF
J gene: TRBJ1-1; clone size: -; D gene: -; V gene: TRBV6-2/TRBV6-3; CDR3 DNA: TGTGCCAGCAGACACTGGCAGGGGTACACTGAAGCTTTCTTT; CDR3 protein: CASRHWQGYTEAFF
J gene: TRBJ1-2; clone size: medium-sized; D gene: -; V gene: TRBV7-2; CDR3 DNA: TGTGCCAGCAGCTTAACCGGGGTCCTCTACACCTTC; CDR3 protein: CASSLTGVLYTF
J gene: TRBJ2-7; clone size: -; D gene: -; V gene: TRBV7-9; CDR3 DNA: TGTGCCAGCAGCTTAACTCCGGGATTAGGTCGGGGGGAGCAGTACTTC; CDR3 protein: CASSLTPGLGRGEQYF
J gene: TRBJ2-1; clone size: many; D gene: -; V gene: TRBV7-2; CDR3 DNA: TGTGCCAGCAGCTTAAGGGGGGACAATGAGCAGTTCTTC; CDR3 protein: CASSLRGDNEQFF
J gene: TRBJ2-1; clone size: many; D gene: TRBD2; V gene: TRBV7-2; CDR3 DNA: TGTGCCAGCAGCTTGGGACAACCGGGAGGGGGAGGTGAGCAGTTCTTC; CDR3 protein: CASSLGQPGGGGEQFF
J gene: TRBJ2-5; clone size: -; D gene: -; V gene: TRBV7-8; CDR3 DNA: TGTGCCAGCAGACCGACGTGGGGGAGCGAGACCCAGTACTTC; CDR3 protein: CASRPTWGSETQYF
J gene: TRBJ1-1; clone size: few; D gene: -; V gene: TRBV7-2; CDR3 DNA: TGTGCCAGCAGCTTTTTAGGGTCTCGGGCTGAAGCTTTCTTT; CDR3 protein: CASSFLGSRAEAFF
J gene: TRBJ1-3; clone size: few; D gene: TRBD1; V gene: TRBV18; CDR3 DNA: TGTGCCAGCTCACGGACGGCCGGGACAGGGAGGGCTGGAAACACCATATATTTT; CDR3 protein: CASSRTAGTGRAGNTIYF
J gene: TRBJ2-3; clone size: few; D gene: -; V gene: TRBV27; CDR3 DNA: TGTGCCGCAGGGGTCACAGATACGCAGTATTTT; CDR3 protein: CAAGVTDTQYF